The 9 T cell receptor beta chains reported below all come from one sample, sequenced in a study of CD8 T cells in ankylosing spondylitis (dated by TCRdb to 2016 to 2017). Paper-wide results and their limitations: A TCR beta motif made up of seven or eight highly homologous amino acid variants appeared to be characteristic of blood from ankylosing spondylitis patients.

The antigens for these receptors are not known. The protocol used for the library was 5' RACE. Data came from an Illumina HiSeq 2500. In TCRdb, the public reads were trimmed at Q25 with fastp and aligned with MiXCR, with productive beta chains retained. All rows with the same CDR3 protein become a single entry with the most common DNA and genes. The sample profile shows about 440,000 distinct CDR3 sequences; roughly 18% of them were found once. The top ten hold approximately 0.93% of the sample. Sequenced material: blood, either unsorted or a sorted T cell fraction (not recorded which). These receptors came from a male donor with ankylosing spondylitis.

This chain joins TRBV2 and TRBJ1-4; D gene ambiguous. Trimming pared 8 bases from V and 1 base from J, leaving 14 bases between. The CDR3 is 15 amino acids. Germline V CDR1 and CDR2: SNHLY, FYNNEI. CDR3 DNA sequence: TGTGCCAGCCGGTGGAGCCCCGAAACTAATGAAAAACTGTTTTTT. Protein: CASRWSPETNEKLFF.

The chain combines TRBV20-1 with TRBJ2-5; D is possibly TRBD1 (7 bases). Per the germline V gene, CDR1 is DFQATT and CDR2 is SNEGSKA (reference sequence). V lost 0 bases and J lost 5, with 16 bases in between. The CDR3 covers 15 residues. The CDR3 loop reads CSARDKTGRHETQYF. In DNA, the CDR3 is TGCAGTGCTAGAGATAAGACAGGGAGGCACGAGACCCAGTACTTC.

This chain joins TRBV27 and TRBJ2-7; D not certain. Per germline, CDR1 MNHEY and CDR2 SMNVEV (reference sequence). The length of the CDR3 is 14 residues. Trimming stripped 5 bases from V and 2 bases from J, with 13 bases between. As DNA, the CDR3 is TGTGCCAGCAGTCCCTCCCCCAGCCCCTACGAGCAGTACTTC. It encodes CASSPSPSPYEQYF.

Ten or more counts support this clonotype. The chain uses TRBV12-3 or TRBV12-4 and TRBJ1-5, with a tentative D call TRBD1 (6 bases). With 2 bases removed from V and 3 bases from J, the gap between germline ends came to 11 bases. This CDR3 spans 15 amino acids. The CDR3 spells CASSLKGETNQPQHF. The CDR3 coding sequence is TGTGCCAGCAGTTTAAAGGGGGAGACCAATCAGCCCCAGCATTTT.

Ten or more counts support this clonotype. The rearrangement links TRBV20-1 to TRBJ2-3; D ambiguous. Germline lookup yields CDR1 DFQATT and CDR2 SNEGSKA (reference sequence). The CDR3 has 11 amino acids. V dropped 6 bases and J dropped 4 bases, with 8 bases sitting between them. The CDR3, as DNA: TGCAGTGCCAACGGCGCAGATACGCAGTATTTT. Amino acid sequence: CSANGADTQYF.

The chain recombines TRBV3-1 with TRBJ2-1; D ambiguous. The germline gives CDR1 LGHDT, CDR2 YNNKEL (reference sequence). V was trimmed by 4 bases and J by 3 bases, leaving 13 bases between them. CDR3 length: 15 residues. The CDR3 coding sequence is TGTGCCAGCAGCCCTTCAGTCGAGAGCTACAATGAGCAGTTCTTC. Amino acids: CASSPSVESYNEQFF.

This clonotype was recorded many times. The rearrangement joins TRBV9 to TRBJ1-6, with TRBD1 as a possible D gene (5 bases). Per the germline V gene, CDR1 is SGDLS and CDR2 is YYNGEE. V was cut by 0 bases and J by 5 bases, with 9 bases left in between. The CDR3 spans 15 residues. CDR3 region: CASSVDARDNSPLHF. The CDR3 DNA sequence: TGTGCCAGCAGCGTAGATGCCAGGGATAATTCACCCCTCCACTTT.

The chain recombines TRBV20-1 with TRBJ2-7, with D unresolved. The V gene lost 3 bases and the J gene lost 5 bases, with 14 bases spanning the gap. The CDR3 is 13 amino acids. Germline-derived CDR1 and CDR2 are DFQATT and SNEGSKA (reference sequence). The CDR3: CSASDLTRDEQYF. The CDR3 nucleotides read TGCAGTGCTAGCGACCTTACTCGCGACGAGCAGTACTTC.

The chain recombines TRBV3-1 with TRBJ1-1; no clear D. Germline-derived CDR1 and CDR2 are LGHDT and YNNKEL (reference sequence). V was shortened by 4 bases and J by 6 bases, with 12 bases between the two germline ends. The CDR3 length is 13 residues. CDR3 nucleotides: TGTGCCAGCAGCCCTACATTGTCTCCTGAAGCTTTCTTT. Translating gives CASSPTLSPEAFF.